Sequencing of this T cell receptor (beta chain) was carried out in a study of neoadjuvant anti-PD-1 for oral cavity cancer. Study-wide context: Before surgery, most patients got three to four biweekly 3 mg/kg nivolumab doses. Patients without progression received a fourth nivolumab dose around day 43, then surgical resection on days 50-56.

Looked up from germline, CDR1 is SGHVS and CDR2 is FNYEAQ. This CDR3 has 17 amino acids. V lost 8 bases, J lost 4 bases, and 16 bases stayed unmatched. Findings and limits, study-wide: Greater tumor shrinkage accompanied bigger post-treatment sizes of preexisting clones.

On this clone itself: Antigen specificity is unknown.

Tumor libraries mostly used 4 to 5 ug genomic DNA, two replicates each. Sequencing used immunoSEQ multiplex PCR; TCRdb keeps in-frame clones, though not all of them. The table includes some 7,300 clones, 40% to 55% detected once. This clonotype was obtained from a person between 40 and 85 years old with oral cavity squamous cell carcinoma. Sample: tumor tissue, taken before nivolumab (anti-PD-1) treatment. V and J are TRBV7-6 and TRBJ2-2; 7 bases are a match to TRBD2. The CDR3 DNA follows: TGTGCCAGCTCTCTACTTCCCGCGGGGGTCCGCACCGGGGAGCTGTTTTTT. Translated: CASSLLPAGVRTGELFF.